This TCR beta chain was observed in a study of PD-1 blockade in classical Hodgkin lymphoma. Turning to the study itself: The patients were dosed with nivolumab 3 mg/kg, infused intravenously every 2 weeks. Notes on the study in general: Initiation of nivolumab under 1 year after ASCT led to exclusion of patients. By C4D1, CD4+ diversity increased significantly, especially in complete responders. Factors driving the repertoire differences, possibly disease activity or prior therapy, remain undefined.

Of note for this clone: Its antigen remains unknown.

Sequenced by immunoSEQ multiplex PCR; TCRdb stores in-frame clones only, minus some. This table holds just under 65,000 clones, around 94% found once. The time point here: cycle 4 day 1 (C4D1), after less than 7 weeks of nivolumab. Brentuximab vedotin exposure varied, and every patient relapsed after autologous stem cell transplantation. V shed 4 bases and J shed 8 bases, with 12 bases lying between them. CDR3 size: 14 residues. In germline, CDR1 is KGHSH, CDR2 LQKENI. The sequence was obtained from a human donor with classical Hodgkin lymphoma. V and J are TRBV18 and TRBJ1-6; D gene uncertain. Here the sequenced sample was peripheral blood mononuclear cells (PBMCs), taken before the fourth cycle of nivolumab. CDR3 nucleotides: TGTGCCAGCTCACTTATGTCCGGTGATTCACCCCTCCACTTT. It codes for CASSLMSGDSPLHF.